The 19 T cell receptor beta chains below were found in one sample sequenced in a study of beta chain features in type 1 diabetes. General study points: Moderate yet significant TCRB CDR3 shortening was seen in Type 1 diabetes patients in all four CD4+ subsets.

Since all of the isolated RNA was reverse transcribed, expressed TCRB transcripts were what got sequenced. Assay: immunoSEQ multiplex PCR; the TCRdb copy retains only in-frame clones and omits some. Among about 23,000 clones listed, more than 45% were seen once. Antigen specificity for these receptors is unknown. The sequenced sample consisted of stem cell memory CD4+ T cells from blood. The receptors stem from a young man with type 1 diabetes.

The chain couples TRBV5-5 to TRBJ2-3; 14 bases line up with TRBD2. CDR3 length: 17 residues. The V gene end was trimmed by 0 bases and the J gene end by 4 bases; junction bases not matched to a gene: 4. The germline gives CDR1 SGHKS, CDR2 YYEKEE (reference sequence). The CDR3 bases are TGTGCCAGCAGCTTGGCGGGACTAGCGGGAGAATCAGATACGCAGTATTTT. It translates to CASSLAGLAGESDTQYF.

This clone was found a few times. The chain has TRBV14 and TRBJ2-5, with D tentatively TRBD1 (5 bases). CDR1 SGHDN and CDR2 FVKESK come from the germline V gene. The CDR3 totals 12 residues. Trimming took off 0 bases at V and 8 bases at J, with 7 bases between the two ends. CDR3 coding DNA: TGTGCCAGCAGCCAAGAGGGGCGAACCCAGTACTTC. This sequence encodes CASSQEGRTQYF.

This sequence joins TRBV5-1 and TRBJ1-2; D is ambiguous. V lost 5 bases to trimming and J lost 5 bases, with 13 bases between them. In germline, CDR1 is SGHRS, CDR2 YFSETQ. The CDR3 is 13 amino acids. The CDR3: CASRLDGQYGYTF. CDR3 DNA: TGCGCCAGCAGACTAGACGGGCAGTATGGCTACACCTTC.

This clone occurred a few times. The V and J genes are TRBV18 and TRBJ1-1; TRBD1 aligns across 7 bases. Unmatched junction bases numbered 7, after V lost 4 bases and J lost 5 bases. The CDR3 spans 14 residues. Germline CDR1 KGHSH, CDR2 LQKENI. CDR3: CASSLQGKGTEAFF. DNA for the CDR3: TGTGCCAGCTCACTACAGGGGAAGGGGACTGAAGCTTTCTTT. Drawing the rest from reference TRBV18 and TRBJ1-1, the complete variable domain is NAGVMQNPRHLVRRRGQEARLRCSPMKGHSHVYWYRQLPEEGLKFMVYLQKENIIDESGMPKERFSAEFPKEGPSILRIQQVVRGDSAAYFCASSLQGKGTEAFFGQGTRLTVV.

The chain joins TRBV7-9 to TRBJ2-7, with D possibly being TRBD1 (6 bases). The V and J ends lost 1 base and 6 bases respectively, with 13 bases between them. The germline gives CDR1 SEHNR, CDR2 FQNEAQ (reference sequence). The CDR3 runs to 14 residues. CDR3 loop: CASSLGSGDLEQYF. The CDR3 DNA follows: TGTGCCAGCAGCTTAGGCTCAGGGGACCTCGAGCAGTACTTC.

The rearrangement joins TRBV5-1 to TRBJ2-5, with 8 positions matching TRBD2. The CDR3 spans 14 residues. Germline CDR1 and CDR2: SGHRS and YFSETQ. Trimming at V came to 3 bases and at J to 4 bases, leaving 5 bases not matched to a gene. The CDR3 DNA sequence: TGCGCCAGCAGCTATAGCGGGATCGCAGAGACCCAGTACTTC. It codes for CASSYSGIAETQYF.

V and J are TRBV19 and TRBJ2-5, with D perhaps TRBD2 (6 bases). V lost 11 bases and J lost 4, with 20 bases in between. The germline V gene encodes CDR1 LNHDA and CDR2 SQIVND (reference sequence). This CDR3 contains 14 residues. The CDR3 sequence is CASTRGGNRETQYF. CDR3 nucleotide sequence: TGTGCCTCCACGCGGGGCGGGAATAGAGAGACCCAGTACTTC.

This chain joins TRBV18 and TRBJ2-3; 15 positions agree with TRBD2. The CDR3 runs 16 residues. V trimming: 6 bases; J trimming: 1 base; junction bases outside the gene matches: 2. Germline V CDR1 and CDR2: KGHSH, LQKENI. The CDR3 coding sequence is TGTGCCAGCTCCTGGACTAGCGGGGGGGGCACAGATACGCAGTATTTT. It translates to CASSWTSGGGTDTQYF.

The rearrangement links TRBV29-1 to TRBJ2-7, with TRBD1 matching over 10 bases. The V and J ends lost 1 base and 1 base, in that order; junction bases with no gene match: 1. The germline gives CDR1 SQVTM, CDR2 ANQGSEA. The CDR3 is 14 residues long. CDR3 amino acids: CSVEGDRGSYEQYF. CDR3 sequence (DNA): TGCAGCGTTGAAGGGGACAGGGGATCCTACGAGCAGTACTTC.

The rearrangement joins TRBV27 to TRBJ2-3; tentatively, D is TRBD2 (5 bases). Deletions cut 5 bases from V and 2 bases from J, with 8 bases between. Per the germline V gene, CDR1 is MNHEY and CDR2 is SMNVEV (reference sequence). This CDR3 has 13 residues. Here the CDR3 DNA reads TGTGCCAGCAGTCTGGGAGTCACAGATACGCAGTATTTT. It encodes CASSLGVTDTQYF.

This sequence joins TRBV5-1 and TRBJ2-1, with 11 nucleotides matching TRBD2. Trimming took 5 bases from V and 5 from J; bases not matched to a gene: 3. The CDR3 length is 14 residues. Germline CDR1 and CDR2: SGHRS and YFSETQ. CDR3 sequence (DNA): TGCGCCAGCAGAGTACTAGCGGGAGACAATGAGCAGTTCTTC. It specifies CASRVLAGDNEQFF.

This chain joins TRBV19 and TRBJ2-4, with 7 bases fitting TRBD1. The length of the CDR3 is 15 residues. Germline values: CDR1 LNHDA, CDR2 SQIVND (reference sequence). Trimming removed 5 bases from V and 6 bases from J; junction bases left unmatched: 10. In DNA, the CDR3 is TGTGCCAGTAGTCCAAGACAGGGTGAAGGAAACATTCAGTACTTC. This translates into CASSPRQGEGNIQYF.

The rearrangement joins TRBV6-5 to TRBJ2-3; 7 bases agree with TRBD2. Per the germline V gene, CDR1 is MNHEY and CDR2 is SVGAGI. The length of the CDR3 is 14 residues. The J segment lost 0 bases and the V segment lost 6 bases, leaving 3 bases of the junction unmatched. For the CDR3, the DNA is TGTGCCAGCAGACCGGGACTAAGCACAGATACGCAGTATTTT. Translating it yields CASRPGLSTDTQYF.

This clone has just a few counts. V and J are TRBV28 and TRBJ1-1; D is unresolved. The CDR3 is 12 amino acids. Germline CDR1 and CDR2: MDHEN and SYDVKM. The V gene lost 5 bases and the J gene lost 10 bases, with 14 bases spanning the gap. In nucleotides, the CDR3 is TGTGCCAGCAGTCCACACTCGGCGGGAGCTTTCTTT. Protein product: CASSPHSAGAFF.

The chain joins TRBV7-8 to TRBJ2-3; 10 bases fit TRBD1. Germline V gene lookup returns CDR1 SGHVS and CDR2 FQNEAQ. Trimming removed 4 bases from V and 2 bases from J; junction bases left unmatched: 6. CDR3 length equals 16 residues. CDR3 amino acids: CASSSWDRGSTDTQYF. In DNA, the CDR3 is TGTGCCAGCAGCTCATGGGACAGGGGCTCCACAGATACGCAGTATTTT.

This clone appeared a single time. The V and J genes are TRBV7-9 and TRBJ2-5, with 11 bases that match TRBD2. This CDR3 contains 18 residues. The germline gives CDR1 SEHNR, CDR2 FQNEAQ (reference sequence). The V gene end was trimmed by 4 bases and the J gene end by 4 bases; junction bases not matched to a gene: 14. CDR3 residues: CASSSDRALAGGRETQYF. The DNA of the CDR3 is TGTGCCAGCAGCTCCGACAGGGCCTTAGCGGGAGGGCGAGAGACCCAGTACTTC.

The chain couples TRBV29-1 to TRBJ2-5; D unclear. The CDR3 totals 14 residues. Germline assignment: CDR1 SQVTM and CDR2 ANQGSEA. V lost 4 bases to trimming and J lost 0 bases, with 12 bases between them. The CDR3 loop is CSVASVQNQETQYF. CDR3 DNA sequence: TGCAGCGTTGCGTCTGTTCAGAACCAAGAGACCCAGTACTTC.

The CDR3 sequence: CASSQLFGRGQDTDTQYF. CDR3 bases: TGCGCCAGCAGCCAACTTTTTGGCAGGGGACAAGACACAGATACGCAGTATTTT. The V and J genes are TRBV4-3 and TRBJ2-3; weak D call: TRBD1 (6 bases). This CDR3 contains 18 residues. Germline V gene sequence: CDR1 LGHNA, CDR2 YSLEER. V lost 2 bases and J lost 2, with 20 bases in between.

The genes are TRBV12-5 and TRBJ2-7; D may be TRBD2 (6 bases). Germline CDR1 and CDR2: LGHNT and FRNRAP. The V and J ends lost 6 bases and 3 bases respectively, with 18 bases between them. The CDR3 has 15 amino acids. The CDR3 DNA reads TGTGCTAGTGGGGCCGGGACTGGAGGGTACTACGAGCAGTACTTC. Translated: CASGAGTGGYYEQYF.